These 25 T cell receptor beta chains were all obtained from the same sample, sequenced in a study of blood T cell repertoires in COVID-19. Produced via immunoSEQ multiplex PCR; TCRdb's table is partial and in-frame only. The sample has about 74,000 clones; roughly 70% are singletons. The sequenced material came from peripheral blood. All receptors derive from a man in his 70s with acute or convalescent COVID-19.

The CDR3 sequence: CASPGVGMNGGELFF. For the CDR3, the DNA is TGTGCCAGCCCCGGGGTGGGCATGAATGGCGGGGAGCTGTTTTTT. The chain joins TRBV18 to TRBJ2-2, with D possibly TRBD2 on 5 matching bases. From germline, CDR1 is KGHSH and CDR2 LQKENI. With 8 bases removed from V and 7 bases from J, the gap between germline ends came to 20 bases. CDR3 length: 15 amino acids. The full variable domain, its missing parts supplied by reference TRBV18 and TRBJ2-2, is NAGVMQNPRHLVRRRGQEARLRCSPMKGHSHVYWYRQLPEEGLKFMVYLQKENIIDESGMPKERFSAEFPKEGPSILRIQQVVRGDSAAYFCASPGVGMNGGELFFGEGSRLTVL.

This sequence joins TRBV27 and TRBJ1-2; 8 bases agree with TRBD1. The CDR3 has 13 amino acids. Losses at the gene ends were 6 bases for V and 8 bases for J; bases not matched to a gene: 8. Per germline, CDR1 MNHEY and CDR2 SMNVEV (reference sequence). The CDR3 DNA reads as TGTGCCAGCAGACCTACAGGGGGACAAGGCTACACCTTC. Amino acid sequence: CASRPTGGQGYTF.

The rearrangement uses TRBV28 and TRBJ1-4; D is unclear. The CDR3 contains 13 residues. The germline CDR1 and CDR2 sequences are MDHEN and SYDVKM. With 10 bases removed from V and 3 bases from J, the gap between germline ends came to 12 bases. CDR3 DNA sequence: TGTGCCACCGAGGCGGAAGCTAATGAAAAACTGTTTTTT. Translated, it gives CATEAEANEKLFF.

This chain connects TRBV2 to TRBJ2-1, with a weak D call TRBD2 (5 bases). The germline gives CDR1 SNHLY, CDR2 FYNNEI. This CDR3 is 12 amino acids long. Trimming removed 2 bases from V and 8 bases from J, with 7 bases in between. The CDR3 nucleotides read TGTGCCAGCAGTGAAAGCGGCCATGAGCAGTTCTTC. This translates into CASSESGHEQFF.

The CDR3 DNA reads TGTGCCAGCAGCCCCAGAGAGCAGGCCACTGAAGCTTTCTTT. Protein sequence: CASSPREQATEAFF. J is TRBJ1-1 and V is TRBV7-9; no clear D gene. Germline V CDR1 and CDR2: SEHNR, FQNEAQ (reference sequence). Trimming left V 5 bases short and J 4 bases short, with 14 bases between. CDR3 length: 14 amino acids.

V is TRBV7-2 and J is TRBJ2-5; D gene uncertain. The CDR3 runs 12 residues. CDR1 SGHTA and CDR2 FQGNSA come from the germline V gene. Trimming removed 4 bases at V and 5 bases at J, with 8 bases between. The CDR3 DNA is TGTGCCAGCAGCTCCCAATTGGAGACCCAGTACTTC. Translating gives CASSSQLETQYF.

This sequence joins TRBV19 and TRBJ1-2, with a possible D match to TRBD1 (5 bases). Germline lookup yields CDR1 LNHDA and CDR2 SQIVND (reference sequence). The CDR3 loop spans 14 amino acids. V was pared by 6 bases and J by 3 bases, with 14 bases between. CDR3 region: CASSPLDSHYGYTF. The DNA for the CDR3 is TGTGCCAGTAGCCCTCTCGACAGCCACTATGGCTACACCTTC.

This clone has just a few counts. The J gene is TRBJ2-7, the V gene TRBV19; 7 nucleotides line up with TRBD1. CDR3 size: 14 residues. The junction had 11 bases not matched to a gene; V was cut back by 5 bases and J by 7 bases. Germline CDR1 reads LNHDA; CDR2 reads SQIVND (reference sequence). The CDR3 spells CASSVYRGLGEQYF. In nucleotides, the CDR3 is TGTGCCAGTAGTGTATACAGGGGCCTGGGGGAGCAGTACTTC.

The rearrangement uses TRBV9 and TRBJ1-5; D is perhaps TRBD1 (5 bases). Germline lookup yields CDR1 SGDLS and CDR2 YYNGEE. This CDR3 region has 15 residues. The V gene lost 4 bases and the J gene lost 6 bases, with 17 bases spanning the gap. The CDR3 here is CASSPWGDGSQPQHF. As DNA, the CDR3 is TGTGCCAGCAGCCCCTGGGGGGATGGCAGTCAGCCCCAGCATTTT.

In DNA form, the CDR3 reads TGTGCCATCAGTGAGATACAGGCCACCTACGAGCAGTACTTC. Amino acids: CAISEIQATYEQYF. This sequence joins TRBV10-3 and TRBJ2-7; D perhaps matches TRBD1 (5 bases). Germline CDR1 reads ENHRY; CDR2 reads SYGVKD. The CDR3 sequence is 14 residues long. V was trimmed by 2 bases and J by 2 bases, leaving 10 bases between them.

This clone was observed a few times. The chain recombines TRBV7-9 with TRBJ1-1; D not certain. The CDR3 length is 13 residues. Trimming removed 2 bases from V and 1 base from J, with 5 bases in between. Germline lookup yields CDR1 SEHNR and CDR2 FQNEAQ (reference sequence). The CDR3 here is CASSLLQNTEAFF. In nucleotides, the CDR3 is TGTGCCAGCAGCTTATTACAGAACACTGAAGCTTTCTTT.

The gene calls are TRBV7-3 and TRBJ2-7, with D tentatively TRBD1 (6 bases). V gave up 0 bases and J gave up 2 bases, with 8 bases separating them. The CDR3 extends over 14 amino acids. Germline values: CDR1 SGHTA, CDR2 FQGTGA. CDR3 residues: CASSLTAGAYEQYF. The CDR3 DNA reads as TGTGCCAGCAGCTTAACTGCAGGGGCCTACGAGCAGTACTTC. The complete variable domain, with remaining parts taken from reference TRBV7-3 and TRBJ2-7, reads GAGVSQTPSNKVTEKGKYVELRCDPISGHTALYWYRQSLGQGPEFLIYFQGTGAADDSGLPNDRFFAVRPEGSVSTLKIQRTERGDSAVYLCASSLTAGAYEQYFGPGTRLTVT.

The J gene is TRBJ2-7, the V gene TRBV4-1, with 7 bases matching TRBD2. CDR3 length equals 15 residues. V was pared by 0 bases and J by 6 bases, with 8 bases of the junction left unmatched. CDR1 and CDR2 (germline): MGHRA, YSYEKL. CDR3 sequence: CASSQEVGGVAEQYF. In nucleotides, the CDR3 is TGCGCCAGCAGCCAAGAGGTGGGAGGGGTGGCCGAGCAGTACTTC.

The CDR3 protein is CASSSDTYNEQFF. CDR3 DNA sequence: TGTGCCAGCAGCTCGGACACCTACAATGAGCAGTTCTTC. This chain connects TRBV7-3 to TRBJ2-1; weak D call: TRBD1 (5 bases). V lost 4 bases and J 2 bases, leaving 6 bases between the germline ends. The CDR3 has 13 residues. Germline V CDR1 and CDR2: SGHTA, FQGTGA.

This clone was seen more than once but under ten times. This sequence joins TRBV9 and TRBJ1-2, with 8 bases matching TRBD1. The germline gives CDR1 SGDLS, CDR2 YYNGEE. The CDR3 is 15 amino acids. Trimming removed 4 bases from V and 8 bases from J; junction bases left unmatched: 13. CDR3 nucleotide sequence: TGTGCCAGCAGCCCGAGAGGGGGACAGGCTGGCGGCTACACCTTC. Translating it yields CASSPRGGQAGGYTF.

V and J are TRBV5-4 and TRBJ1-2; perhaps TRBD1 as D (6 bases). The V end was cut by 1 base, the J end by 5 bases, with 12 bases between. Germline assignment: CDR1 SGHNT and CDR2 YYREEE (reference sequence). The CDR3 runs to 14 residues. The CDR3 region is CASSLWTDIYGYTF. The CDR3 DNA sequence: TGTGCCAGCAGCTTGTGGACAGATATATATGGCTACACCTTC.

V usage is TRBV11-2 and J usage is TRBJ2-3; D is uncertain. Trimming removed 2 bases from V and 2 bases from J, with 8 bases in between. CDR3 length: 14 residues. In germline, CDR1 is SGHAT, CDR2 FQNNGV. This chain's CDR3 is CASSLSPVTDTQYF. CDR3 DNA: TGTGCCAGCAGCTTAAGTCCGGTCACAGATACGCAGTATTTT.

The sample holds one count of this clone. The V gene is TRBV14, the J gene TRBJ1-2; TRBD1 is a possible D gene (5 bases). V was clipped by 1 base and J by 5 bases, with 14 bases between them. Germline CDR1 is SGHDN and CDR2 is FVKESK. CDR3 length: 15 residues. The CDR3 spells CASSQATGGIYGYTF. DNA of the CDR3: TGTGCCAGCAGCCAAGCGACCGGGGGTATATATGGCTACACCTTC.

This clone was observed a single time. This chain links TRBV9 with TRBJ2-3; TRBD2 agrees at 10 bases. V lost 7 bases, J lost 2 bases, and 7 bases stayed unmatched. This CDR3 comprises 15 residues. The germline gives CDR1 SGDLS, CDR2 YYNGEE. Here the CDR3 reads CASGSGLAATDTQYF. The CDR3 nucleotides read TGTGCCAGCGGCTCTGGACTAGCGGCCACAGATACGCAGTATTTT.

V and J are TRBV27 and TRBJ2-1, with unresolved D. CDR3 size: 13 residues. Trimming pared 6 bases from V and 8 bases from J, leaving 14 bases between. Germline V gene data show CDR1 as MNHEY and CDR2 as SMNVEV (reference sequence). CDR3 bases: TGTGCCAGCAGCACCCCCGCTGGGCATGAGCAGTTCTTC. Translated, it gives CASSTPAGHEQFF.

DNA for the CDR3: TGTGCCAGCAGCCCCCTGGGGGGGGCAAGCTATGGCTACACCTTC. This translates into CASSPLGGASYGYTF. V usage is TRBV6-5 and J usage is TRBJ1-2, with a weak D call TRBD1 (6 bases). Trimming left V 6 bases short and J 4 bases short, with 18 bases between. Per the germline V gene, CDR1 is MNHEY and CDR2 is SVGAGI. The CDR3 is 15 residues long.

This chain uses TRBV27 with TRBJ2-3; maybe TRBD2 (6 bases). The V end was cut by 3 bases, the J end by 0 bases, with 19 bases between. The CDR3 has 18 residues. From germline, CDR1 is MNHEY and CDR2 SMNVEV (reference sequence). The CDR3 nucleotides are TGTGCCAGCAGTTTTGTCGGGAGTGGTTATGCAAGCACAGATACGCAGTATTTT. It is translated as CASSFVGSGYASTDTQYF.

The chain uses TRBV19 and TRBJ1-6; tentative D call: TRBD1 (6 bases). Trimming shortened V by 5 bases and J by 7 bases, and 12 bases separated the two germline ends. The CDR3 runs 14 residues. Germline V gene data show CDR1 as LNHDA and CDR2 as SQIVND (reference sequence). As DNA, the CDR3 is TGTGCCAGTAGTGAGCAGGGGATGAATTCACCCCTCCACTTT. It encodes CASSEQGMNSPLHF.

Regarding this clone: This same CDR3 is encoded by further DNA sequences in the sample. J is TRBJ1-1 and V is TRBV7-2; D not certain. V was clipped by 2 bases and J by 1 base, with 5 bases between them. This CDR3 region has 13 residues. Per germline, CDR1 SGHTA and CDR2 FQGNSA. The CDR3, as DNA: TGTGCCAGCAGCTTAACTGGGAACACTGAAGCTTTCTTT. Its protein product is CASSLTGNTEAFF.

The chain links TRBV10-3 to TRBJ2-7; the D gene is possibly TRBD2 (6 bases). V was cut by 4 bases and J by 3 bases, with 16 bases left in between. From germline, CDR1 is ENHRY and CDR2 SYGVKD. The CDR3 contains 15 residues. The CDR3 is CAISGRTGSGYEQYF. CDR3 nucleotide sequence: TGTGCCATCAGTGGTCGGACCGGGAGCGGCTACGAGCAGTACTTC.